The rows below give T cell receptor beta chains drawn from one sample of a study of OX40 agonist ivuxolimab in advanced cancers. Generated by immunoSEQ multiplex PCR, the TCRdb table keeps only in-frame clones and is missing some. The data hold 82,000 or so clones, with around nine tenths observed a single time. The source was CD4+ or CD8+ T cells sorted from blood, collected in a trial of the OX40 agonist ivuxolimab. These receptors were obtained from an adult with an advanced solid tumor such as melanoma, head and neck, liver or kidney cancer. Both conserved end residues are part of each CDR3. The D gene is left open where the match is weak. Rows give clone size only sometimes, using once, few, many, or a class for an expanded clone.

size | J | V | D | DNA | CDR3
- | TRBJ2-5 | TRBV7-8 | TRBD1 | TGTGCCAGCAGCTTAGCCCGGTTCCGTCAGACAGGGATCGAAGAGACCCAGTACTTC | CASSLARFRQTGIEETQYF
- | TRBJ2-2 | TRBV7-9 | - | TGTGCCAGCAGCCCGACAGCATTTAACACCGGGGAGCTGTTTTTT | CASSPTAFNTGELFF
- | TRBJ2-7 | TRBV14 | TRBD1 | TGTGCCAGCAGCGAACTAAAGGGAACCGGGACAGCATCCTACGAGCAGTACTTC | CASSELKGTGTASYEQYF
- | TRBJ1-2 | TRBV27 | - | TGTGCCAGCAGTTATGGCAGACGTAACTATGGCTACACCTTC | CASSYGRRNYGYTF
- | TRBJ2-1 | TRBV19 | - | TGTGCCAGTAGGGGATCGGTCAGCCCAAATGAGCAGTTCTTC | CASRGSVSPNEQFF
- | TRBJ2-7 | TRBV5-1 | - | TGCGCCAGCAGCTTGGTGGGTTCCTACGAGCAGTACTTC | CASSLVGSYEQYF
- | TRBJ1-4 | TRBV5-1 | TRBD1 | TGCGCCAGCAGCTTGGACAGGGGGAATGAAAAACTGTTTTTT | CASSLDRGNEKLFF
- | TRBJ2-1 | TRBV5-4 | - | TGTGCCAGCAGCTTACCGGGACCCAGCTCCTACAATGAGCAGTTCTTC | CASSLPGPSSYNEQFF
- | TRBJ2-1 | TRBV7-7 | TRBD1 | TGTGCTAGCAGCTCCGGGACAGGTGTTCCCCTATCTGGGCAGTTCTTC | CASSSGTGVPLSGQFF
- | TRBJ2-2 | TRBV5-1 | - | TGCGCCAGCAGCTTCGTTCAGGGAGCCGGGGAGCTGTTTTTT | CASSFVQGAGELFF
- | TRBJ2-3 | TRBV2 | - | TGTGCCAGCAGTGTACGGGACATAATTGTCGATACGCAGTATTTT | CASSVRDIIVDTQYF
- | TRBJ2-1 | TRBV30 | - | TGTGCCTGGATTCAAATGGGAACGGGGAGTGAGCAGTTCTTC | CAWIQMGTGSEQFF
- | TRBJ2-7 | TRBV4-1 | TRBD1 | TGCGCCAGCAGCGTCGGACAGGGTGCCTCTCGACCCTACGAGCAGTACTTC | CASSVGQGASRPYEQYF
- | TRBJ2-7 | TRBV27 | TRBD1 | TGTGCCAGCAGCCTAAACCTCCGGGACAGCTTGCCCTACGAGCAGTACTTC | CASSLNLRDSLPYEQYF
- | TRBJ2-4 | TRBV5-4 | TRBD2 | TGTGCCAGCAGATCTCCGGGACTAGCGGGAGAATGGGTCAAAAACATTCAGTACTTC | CASRSPGLAGEWVKNIQYF
- | TRBJ2-6 | TRBV7-2 | - | TGTGCCAGCAGCTTATGGGCATCTGGGGCCAACGTCCTGACTTTC | CASSLWASGANVLTF
- | TRBJ1-1 | TRBV4-1 | - | TGCGCCAGCAGCCTGGTGGAAATGAACACTGAAGCTTTCTTT | CASSLVEMNTEAFF
- | TRBJ2-5 | TRBV19 | TRBD1 | TGTGCCAGTAGTGTCAACAGGGGAAAACAAGAGACCCAGTACTTC | CASSVNRGKQETQYF
- | TRBJ2-3 | TRBV10-3 | TRBD2 | TGTGCCATCATGGCTAGCGGGGCTACGCCTAGCACAGATACGCAGTATTTT | CAIMASGATPSTDTQYF
- | TRBJ1-1 | TRBV29-1 | - | TGCAGCGTTGGGGTGCTCGAAGCTTTCTTT | CSVGVLEAFF
- | TRBJ2-1 | TRBV5-1 | - | TGCGCCAGCAGCTTGGGGGTACCGGGCCGGTTCATATATGAGCAGTTCTTC | CASSLGVPGRFIYEQFF
- | TRBJ2-5 | TRBV11-3 | - | TGTGCCAGCAGCTTAGATGGACAGGGAGGGGAGACCCAGTACTTC | CASSLDGQGGETQYF
- | TRBJ1-5 | TRBV6-5 | - | TGTGCCAGCAGCTCAGGTTGGGGATCCAATCAGCCCCAGCATTTT | CASSSGWGSNQPQHF
- | TRBJ1-1 | TRBV9 | - | TGTGCCAGCAGCGTAGATCCCCAGGTGGGCATGAACACTGAAGCTTTCTTT | CASSVDPQVGMNTEAFF
once | TRBJ1-3 | TRBV19 | - | TGTGCCAGTACTACGGCGGACAGTAGAGGAAACACCATATATTTT | CASTTADSRGNTIYF
- | TRBJ2-5 | TRBV10-3 | - | TGTGCCATCAGTGATAATAGCGCCGGGACCCAGTACTTC | CAISDNSAGTQYF
- | TRBJ1-1 | TRBV6-1 | - | TGTGCCAGCAGTTTAGGTGGCAGGGTTACTGAAGCTTTCTTT | CASSLGGRVTEAFF
few | TRBJ2-7 | TRBV2 | - | TGTGCCAGCAGAGGTGAAGCGACCATCTACGAGCAGTACTTC | CASRGEATIYEQYF
- | TRBJ2-7 | TRBV27 | - | TGTGCCAGCGCCACCCCTGACCGTGGATCCTACGAGCAGTACTTC | CASATPDRGSYEQYF
- | TRBJ2-2 | TRBV10-3 | - | TGTGCCATCAGGTACTCGAACACCGGGGAGCTGTTTTTT | CAIRYSNTGELFF
once | TRBJ2-7 | TRBV6-6 | - | TGTGCCAGCAGTACCCCGGGCCAAGGAGAGCAGTACTTC | CASSTPGQGEQYF
- | TRBJ1-1 | TRBV5-4 | TRBD1 | TGTGCCAGCAGCTCGGACAGGGTGAACACTGAAGCTTTCTTT | CASSSDRVNTEAFF
- | TRBJ2-2 | TRBV27 | - | TGTGCCAGTAAACGGGACCGGAACACCGGGGAGCTGTTTTTT | CASKRDRNTGELFF
- | TRBJ2-2 | TRBV27 | - | TGTGCCAGCAGGCTAAACGGGGCGCTTCACACCGGGGAGCTGTTTTTT | CASRLNGALHTGELFF
- | TRBJ2-7 | TRBV6-5 | - | TGTGCCAGCAGTTACTCGAGTTCGAACCCCTACGAGCAGTACTTC | CASSYSSSNPYEQYF
- | TRBJ2-3 | TRBV21-1 | - | TGTGCCAGCAACCCCCGAGAGAGAGGGCAGGGGGCAGATACGCAGTATTTT | CASNPRERGQGADTQYF
- | TRBJ2-1 | TRBV5-1 | - | TGCGCCAGCAGCCTCGACGGGGGCTACAATGAGCAGTTCTTC | CASSLDGGYNEQFF
- | TRBJ2-7 | TRBV30 | - | TGTGCCTGGGCCCAGGGGACTAAACACGAGCAGTACTTC | CAWAQGTKHEQYF
- | TRBJ2-7 | TRBV18 | TRBD1 | TGTGCCAGCTCACCAAGTCCAACAGGGGGCATCGGCGAGCAGTACTTC | CASSPSPTGGIGEQYF
- | TRBJ1-2 | TRBV19 | TRBD1 | TGTGCCAGTAGTCCCGGGACAGGCGACGGCTACACCTTC | CASSPGTGDGYTF
- | TRBJ1-1 | TRBV5-4 | - | TGTGCCAGCAGCTTGAAGGGGCGCGCTGAAGCTTTCTTT | CASSLKGRAEAFF
- | TRBJ2-5 | TRBV30 | - | TGTGCCATCTGGGGACGGAGGTTAGAGACCCAGTACTTC | CAIWGRRLETQYF
- | TRBJ1-4 | TRBV18 | TRBD1 | TGTGCCAGCTCACCGGTCCAGGGGGTTCGGAGTGAAAAACTGTTTTTT | CASSPVQGVRSEKLFF
- | TRBJ2-5 | TRBV19 | - | TGTGCCAGTAGTATGGCGGCGCCGACCCGGGAGACCCAGTACTTC | CASSMAAPTRETQYF
once | TRBJ1-2 | TRBV7-8 | TRBD1 | TGTGCCAGCAGCTTAGCTAGTCAGGGGGACAGGGCTCGGTATGGCTACACCTTC | CASSLASQGDRARYGYTF
- | TRBJ2-7 | TRBV15 | - | TGTGCCACCAGCAGAGATCAGGGTATGGAGCAGTACTTC | CATSRDQGMEQYF
- | TRBJ1-1 | TRBV6-1 | - | TGTGCTACCCTTGGGGTAGCGAACACTGAAGCTTTCTTT | CATLGVANTEAFF
- | TRBJ2-7 | TRBV7-8 | - | TGTGCCAGCAGCTTAGCGGCAGGGGCCTCTCCCTACGAGCAGTACTTC | CASSLAAGASPYEQYF
- | TRBJ2-7 | TRBV2 | - | TGTGCCAGCAGTGAAGACGGAGCACTAAACTACGAGCAGTACTTC | CASSEDGALNYEQYF
- | TRBJ2-5 | TRBV7-7 | TRBD2 | TGTGCTAGCAGCACCCTTAGCGGGGGGGCCCGTGAGACCCAGTACTTC | CASSTLSGGARETQYF
- | TRBJ1-1 | TRBV5-5 | - | TGTGCCAGCAGCTTGGTTAACACTGAAGCTTTCTTT | CASSLVNTEAFF
- | TRBJ2-5 | TRBV2 | - | TGTGCCAGCAGGGAACTAGAAGAGACCCAGTACTTC | CASRELEETQYF
once | TRBJ2-7 | TRBV6-5 | - | TGTGCCAGCAGACCAACAGGGCTTGGGTGGAACGAGCAGTACTTC | CASRPTGLGWNEQYF
- | TRBJ2-1 | TRBV11-2 | TRBD1 | TGTGCCAGCAGCCTGAGACAGGGTTCCTACAATGAGCAGTTCTTC | CASSLRQGSYNEQFF
- | TRBJ2-7 | TRBV5-1 | - | TGCGCCAGCAGTGCCGGACAAGAGCCCTACGAGCAGTACTTC | CASSAGQEPYEQYF
- | TRBJ2-1 | TRBV9 | TRBD2 | TGTGCCAGCAGCCAAATAGCGGGAGGGCCCACCAATGAGCAGTTCTTC | CASSQIAGGPTNEQFF
- | TRBJ2-1 | TRBV11-2 | - | TGTGCCAGCGCCCCAGGGTACGATGAGCAGTTCTTC | CASAPGYDEQFF
- | TRBJ2-1 | TRBV14 | - | TGTGCCAGCAGCCAGTTAAAGGGGGCCTACAATGAGCAGTTCTTC | CASSQLKGAYNEQFF
once | TRBJ2-7 | TRBV5-1 | TRBD1 | TGCGCCAGCAGATTGGACAGGGGGCTCGTGTACGAGCAGTACTTC | CASRLDRGLVYEQYF